This TCR beta chain was observed in a study of a mutant IDH1 vaccine in newly diagnosed glioma. At the level of the study: Patients under treatment included about 60% males and about 38% females and had a mean age of approximately 40 years. Antecedent treatment encompassed radiotherapy, temozolomide, or their combination; the majority received both. Study conclusions and caveats: Vaccine-induced immune responses occurred in 90% to 95% of patients.

Turning to this clone: As yet, its antigen is unknown.

The data were produced by immunoSEQ multiplex PCR, yet TCRdb's version contains in-frame clones alone and is incomplete. The sample contains roughly 50,000 clones, 70% to 85% of which appear only once. Time point in this sample: week 5, during vaccination. A 20-mer mutant IDH1 peptide at 300 ug was injected subcutaneously with topical imiquimod. The TCR comes from a woman aged 18-29 years with glioma. Some clones in this sample may be carry-over from other donors' samples. The sequencing used PBMCs, collected from a glioma patient whose treatment included an IDH1 peptide vaccine.

This CDR3 is CASSLRVTGFTEAFF. CDR3 coding DNA: TGTGCCAGCAGCTTAAGGGTGACAGGGTTCACTGAAGCTTTCTTT. The genes are TRBV11-2 and TRBJ1-1, with 7 bases identical to TRBD1. Germline V lookup: CDR1 SGHAT, CDR2 FQNNGV. V lost 2 bases, J lost 4 bases, and 7 bases stayed unmatched. The CDR3 runs to 15 residues.